This TCR beta chain was observed in a study of T cell changes during pregnancy in multiple sclerosis. Germline V lookup: CDR1 SGHNT, CDR2 YYREEE (reference sequence). CDR3 length: 18 amino acids. V lost 3 bases and J lost 0; bases outside the gene matches: 10. Some clones are missing from TCRdb's copy, which holds only in-frame ones; the method was immunoSEQ multiplex PCR. The sample has about 100,000 clones, roughly nine tenths seen once. V and J are TRBV5-4 and TRBJ2-1; 9 nucleotides agree with TRBD2. This clonotype was sampled from a female donor in good health, enrolled as a control in a pregnancy study. The sample consisted of peripheral blood, taken in the second trimester of pregnancy. The DNA for the CDR3 is TGTGCCAGCAGCTCACGACTAGCGGTTATGAGCTCCTACAATGAGCAGTTCTTC. Translated, it gives CASSSRLAVMSSYNEQFF.